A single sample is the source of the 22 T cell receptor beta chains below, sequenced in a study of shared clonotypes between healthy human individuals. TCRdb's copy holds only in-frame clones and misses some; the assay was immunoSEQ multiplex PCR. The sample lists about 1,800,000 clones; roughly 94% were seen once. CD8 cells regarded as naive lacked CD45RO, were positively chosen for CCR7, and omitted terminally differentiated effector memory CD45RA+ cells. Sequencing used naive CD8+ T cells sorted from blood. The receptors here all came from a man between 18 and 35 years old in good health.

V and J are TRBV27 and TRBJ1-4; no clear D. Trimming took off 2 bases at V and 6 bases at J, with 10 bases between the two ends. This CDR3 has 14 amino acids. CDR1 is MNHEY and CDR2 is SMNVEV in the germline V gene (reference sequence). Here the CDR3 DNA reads TGTGCCAGCAGTTTACTAGGGAATGATGAAAAACTGTTTTTT. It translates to CASSLLGNDEKLFF.

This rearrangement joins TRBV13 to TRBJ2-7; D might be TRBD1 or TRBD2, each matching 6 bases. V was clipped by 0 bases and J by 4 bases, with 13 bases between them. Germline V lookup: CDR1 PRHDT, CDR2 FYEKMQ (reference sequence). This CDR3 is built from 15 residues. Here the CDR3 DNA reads TGTGCCAGCAGCTTAGGACAGGGAGGTCCGTACGAGCAGTACTTC. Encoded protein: CASSLGQGGPYEQYF.

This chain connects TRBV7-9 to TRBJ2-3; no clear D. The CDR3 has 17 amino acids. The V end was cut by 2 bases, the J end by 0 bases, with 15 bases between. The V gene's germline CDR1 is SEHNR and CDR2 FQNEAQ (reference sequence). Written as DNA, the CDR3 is TGTGCCAGCAGCTTACCCGCTAGGCTATTTAGCACAGATACGCAGTATTTT. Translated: CASSLPARLFSTDTQYF. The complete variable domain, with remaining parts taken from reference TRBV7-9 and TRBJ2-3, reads DTGVSQNPRHKITKRGQNVTFRCDPISEHNRLYWYRQTLGQGPEFLTYFQNEAQLEKSRLLSDRFSAERPKGSFSTLEIQRTEQGDSAMYLCASSLPARLFSTDTQYFGPGTRLTVL.

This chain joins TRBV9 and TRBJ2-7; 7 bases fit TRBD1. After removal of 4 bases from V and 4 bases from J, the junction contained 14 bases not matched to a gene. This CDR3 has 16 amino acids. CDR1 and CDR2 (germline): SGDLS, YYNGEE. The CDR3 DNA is TGTGCCAGCAGCCCCCACGGAGGACAGGAATTTTACGAGCAGTACTTC. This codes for CASSPHGGQEFYEQYF.

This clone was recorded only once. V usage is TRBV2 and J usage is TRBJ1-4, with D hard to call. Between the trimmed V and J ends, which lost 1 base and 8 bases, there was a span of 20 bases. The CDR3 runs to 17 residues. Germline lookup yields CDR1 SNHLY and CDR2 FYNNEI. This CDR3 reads CASSEVGRYEDEEKLFF. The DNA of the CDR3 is TGTGCCAGCAGTGAAGTTGGCCGATACGAGGATGAGGAAAAACTGTTTTTT.

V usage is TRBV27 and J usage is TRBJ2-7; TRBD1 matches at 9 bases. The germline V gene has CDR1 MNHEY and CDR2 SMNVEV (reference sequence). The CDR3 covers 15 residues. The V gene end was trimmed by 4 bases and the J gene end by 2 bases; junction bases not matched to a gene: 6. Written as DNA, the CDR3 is TGTGCCAGCAGTTCGCCCGGGACAGGGACCTACGAGCAGTACTTC. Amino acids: CASSSPGTGTYEQYF.

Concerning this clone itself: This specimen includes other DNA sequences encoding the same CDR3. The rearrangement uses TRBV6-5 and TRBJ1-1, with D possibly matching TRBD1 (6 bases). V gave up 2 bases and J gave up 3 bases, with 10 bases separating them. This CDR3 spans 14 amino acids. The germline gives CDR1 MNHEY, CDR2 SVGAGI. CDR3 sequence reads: CASSYREGDTEAFF. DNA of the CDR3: TGTGCCAGCAGTTACCGGGAGGGGGACACTGAAGCTTTCTTT.

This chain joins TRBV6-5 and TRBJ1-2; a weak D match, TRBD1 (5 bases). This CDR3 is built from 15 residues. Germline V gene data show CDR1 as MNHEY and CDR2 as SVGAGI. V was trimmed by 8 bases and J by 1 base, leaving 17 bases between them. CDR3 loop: CASRADWDVNYGYTF. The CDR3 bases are TGTGCCAGCCGAGCAGACTGGGACGTTAACTATGGCTACACCTTC.

The DNA for the CDR3 is TGTGCCAGCAGCTTAGAGAGCGGGATTCTCTCCTCCTACAATGAGCAGTTCTTC. Translated: CASSLESGILSSYNEQFF. The chain carries TRBV7-6 and TRBJ2-1; 7 positions agree with TRBD2. CDR1 is SGHVS, CDR2 FNYEAQ, per germline. The CDR3 has 18 residues. The V gene end was trimmed by 1 base and the J gene end by 0 bases; junction bases not matched to a gene: 9.

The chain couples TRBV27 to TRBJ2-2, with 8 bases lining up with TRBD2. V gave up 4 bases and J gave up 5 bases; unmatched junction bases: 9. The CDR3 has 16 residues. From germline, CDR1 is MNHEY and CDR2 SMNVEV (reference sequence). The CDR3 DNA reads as TGTGCCAGCAGTTGGTTAGCGGGAATACGTACCGGGGAGCTGTTTTTT. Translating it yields CASSWLAGIRTGELFF.

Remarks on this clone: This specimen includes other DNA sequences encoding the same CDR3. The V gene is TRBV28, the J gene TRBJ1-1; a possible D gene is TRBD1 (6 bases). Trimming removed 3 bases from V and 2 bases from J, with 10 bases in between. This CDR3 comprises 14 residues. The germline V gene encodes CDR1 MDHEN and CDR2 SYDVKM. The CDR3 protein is CASSLVGGNTEAFF. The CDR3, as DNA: TGTGCCAGCAGTTTGGTAGGGGGTAACACTGAAGCTTTCTTT.

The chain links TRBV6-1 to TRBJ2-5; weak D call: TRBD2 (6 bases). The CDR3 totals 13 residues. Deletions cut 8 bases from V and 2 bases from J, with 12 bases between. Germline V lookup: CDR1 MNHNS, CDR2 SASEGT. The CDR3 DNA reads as TGTGCCAGCGTGGAGGCGGGACAAGAGACCCAGTACTTC. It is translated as CASVEAGQETQYF.

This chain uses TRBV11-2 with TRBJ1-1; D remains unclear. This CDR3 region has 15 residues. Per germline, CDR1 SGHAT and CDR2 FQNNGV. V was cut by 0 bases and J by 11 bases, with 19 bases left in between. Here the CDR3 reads CASSLDSGMNREAFF. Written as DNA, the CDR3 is TGTGCCAGCAGCTTAGATAGTGGAATGAATCGTGAGGCTTTCTTT.

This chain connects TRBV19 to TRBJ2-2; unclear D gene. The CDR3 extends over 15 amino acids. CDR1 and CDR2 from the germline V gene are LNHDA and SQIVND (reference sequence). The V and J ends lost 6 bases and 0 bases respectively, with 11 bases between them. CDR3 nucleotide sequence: TGTGCCAGTAGGAAGGGTTCTGCGAACACCGGGGAGCTGTTTTTT. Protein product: CASRKGSANTGELFF.

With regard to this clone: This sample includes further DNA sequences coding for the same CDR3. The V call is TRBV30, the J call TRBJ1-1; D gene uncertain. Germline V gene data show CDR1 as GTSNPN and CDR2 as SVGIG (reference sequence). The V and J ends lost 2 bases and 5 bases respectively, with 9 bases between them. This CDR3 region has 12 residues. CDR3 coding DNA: TGTGCCTGGAGTATTGGGAGTACTGAAGCTTTCTTT. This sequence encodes CAWSIGSTEAFF.

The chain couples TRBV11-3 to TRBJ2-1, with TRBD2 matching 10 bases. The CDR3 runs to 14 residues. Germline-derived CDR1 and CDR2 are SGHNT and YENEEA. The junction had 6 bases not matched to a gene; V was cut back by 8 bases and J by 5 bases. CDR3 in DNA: TGTGCCAGCTCTTTAGCGGGGGGCCACAATGAGCAGTTCTTC. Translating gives CASSLAGGHNEQFF.

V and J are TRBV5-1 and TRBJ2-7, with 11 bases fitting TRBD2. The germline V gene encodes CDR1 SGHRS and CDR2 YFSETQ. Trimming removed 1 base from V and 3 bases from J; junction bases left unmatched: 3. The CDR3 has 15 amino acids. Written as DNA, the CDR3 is TGCGCCAGCAGCTTGACCGGACTAGCGGGCTACGAGCAGTACTTC. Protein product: CASSLTGLAGYEQYF.

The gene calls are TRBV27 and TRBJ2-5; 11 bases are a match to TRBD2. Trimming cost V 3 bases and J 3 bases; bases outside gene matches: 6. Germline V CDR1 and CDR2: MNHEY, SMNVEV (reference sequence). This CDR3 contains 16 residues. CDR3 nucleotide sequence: TGTGCCAGCAGTTTTACTAGCGGGAGCCCTAAAGAGACCCAGTACTTC. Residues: CASSFTSGSPKETQYF.

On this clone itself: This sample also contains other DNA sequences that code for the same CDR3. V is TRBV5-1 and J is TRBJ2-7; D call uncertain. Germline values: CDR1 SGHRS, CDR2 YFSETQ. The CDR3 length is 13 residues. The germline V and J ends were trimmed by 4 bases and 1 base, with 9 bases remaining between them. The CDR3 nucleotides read TGCGCCAGCAGCCCCGACACTTCCTACGAGCAGTACTTC. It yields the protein CASSPDTSYEQYF. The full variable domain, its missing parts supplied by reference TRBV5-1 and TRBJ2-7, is KAGVTQTPRYLIKTRGQQVTLSCSPISGHRSVSWYQQTPGQGLQFLFEYFSETQRNKGNFPGRFSGRQFSNSRSEMNVSTLELGDSALYLCASSPDTSYEQYFGPGTRLTVT.

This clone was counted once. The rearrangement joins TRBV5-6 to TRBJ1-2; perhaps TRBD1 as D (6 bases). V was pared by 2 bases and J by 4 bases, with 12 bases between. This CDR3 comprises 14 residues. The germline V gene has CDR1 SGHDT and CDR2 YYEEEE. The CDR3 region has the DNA TGTGCCAGCAGCTTTTCAGGGGCAAGCTATGGCTACACCTTC. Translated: CASSFSGASYGYTF.

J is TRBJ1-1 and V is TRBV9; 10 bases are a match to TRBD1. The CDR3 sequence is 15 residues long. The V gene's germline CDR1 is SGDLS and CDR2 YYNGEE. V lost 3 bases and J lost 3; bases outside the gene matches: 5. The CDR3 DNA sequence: TGTGCCAGCAGCGGATACGGACAGGGGGACACTGAAGCTTTCTTT. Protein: CASSGYGQGDTEAFF.

CDR3 sequence reads: CASSQDRSGGPGELFF. As DNA, the CDR3 is TGCGCCAGCAGCCAAGATCGGTCAGGGGGCCCCGGGGAGCTGTTTTTT. The V call is TRBV4-3, the J call TRBJ2-2, with TRBD1 matching over 8 bases. The CDR3 spans 16 residues. Germline trimming cut 0 bases from V and 6 bases from J; bases unmatched to any gene: 6. CDR1 and CDR2 from the germline V gene are LGHNA and YSLEER.